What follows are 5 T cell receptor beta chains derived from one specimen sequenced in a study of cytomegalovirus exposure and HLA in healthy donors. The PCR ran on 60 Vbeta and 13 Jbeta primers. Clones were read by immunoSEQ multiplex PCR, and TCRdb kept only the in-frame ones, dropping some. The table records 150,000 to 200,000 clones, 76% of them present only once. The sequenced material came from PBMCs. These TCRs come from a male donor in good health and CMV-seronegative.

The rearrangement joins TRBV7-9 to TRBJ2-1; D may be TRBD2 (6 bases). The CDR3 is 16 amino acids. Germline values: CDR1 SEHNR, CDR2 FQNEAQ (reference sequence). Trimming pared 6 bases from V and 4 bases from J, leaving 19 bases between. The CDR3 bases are TGTGCCAGCAGTTTACGTCTTAGCGGAGCGTACAATGAGCAGTTCTTC. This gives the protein CASSLRLSGAYNEQFF.

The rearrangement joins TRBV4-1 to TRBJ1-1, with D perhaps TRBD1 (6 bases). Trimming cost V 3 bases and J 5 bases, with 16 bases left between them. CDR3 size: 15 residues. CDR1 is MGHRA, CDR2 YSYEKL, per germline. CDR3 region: CASSHPQGIRTEAFF. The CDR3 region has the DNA TGCGCCAGCAGCCACCCTCAGGGGATCAGGACTGAAGCTTTCTTT.

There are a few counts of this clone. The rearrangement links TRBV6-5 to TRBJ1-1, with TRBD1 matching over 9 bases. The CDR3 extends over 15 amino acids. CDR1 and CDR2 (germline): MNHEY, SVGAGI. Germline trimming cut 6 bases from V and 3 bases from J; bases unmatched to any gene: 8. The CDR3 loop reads CASRGTGLGYTEAFF. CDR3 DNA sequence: TGTGCCAGCAGGGGGACAGGGCTGGGTTACACTGAAGCTTTCTTT.

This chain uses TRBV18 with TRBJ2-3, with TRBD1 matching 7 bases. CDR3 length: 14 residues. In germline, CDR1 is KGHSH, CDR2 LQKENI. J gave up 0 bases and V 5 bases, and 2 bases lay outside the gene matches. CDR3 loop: CASSSTGSTDTQYF. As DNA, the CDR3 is TGTGCCAGCTCATCGACAGGGAGCACAGATACGCAGTATTTT. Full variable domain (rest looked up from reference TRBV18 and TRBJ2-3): NAGVMQNPRHLVRRRGQEARLRCSPMKGHSHVYWYRQLPEEGLKFMVYLQKENIIDESGMPKERFSAEFPKEGPSILRIQQVVRGDSAAYFCASSSTGSTDTQYFGPGTRLTVL.

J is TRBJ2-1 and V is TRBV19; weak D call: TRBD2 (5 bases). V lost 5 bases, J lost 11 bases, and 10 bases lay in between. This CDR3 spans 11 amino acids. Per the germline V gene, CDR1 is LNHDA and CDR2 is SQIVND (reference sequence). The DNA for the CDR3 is TGTGCCAGTAGTGAGGCGGGCAAGCAGTTCTTC. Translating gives CASSEAGKQFF.